This paragraph covers one T cell receptor (beta chain) sequence. What it recognizes is unknown. From germline, CDR1 is DFQATT and CDR2 SNEGSKA (reference sequence). V lost 4 bases to trimming and J lost 5 bases; unmatched junction nucleotides: 2. This CDR3 is 12 amino acids long. Exclusion of a patient resulted from uncontrolled infection, other autoimmune disease, pregnancy or lactation. Template material for amplifying TCR beta CDR3 regions consisted of RNA transcripts. HTBI primers were used for first-round RT-PCR of the TCR CDR3. A single record per CDR3 protein comes from TCRdb applying MiXCR to the multiplex PCR reads. The sample lists 350,000 or so distinct CDR3 sequences, about a sixth occurring once. The entry originates in a study of T cells in Graves' hyperthyroidism and ophthalmopathy. The study, taken as a whole, reports: Onset of ophthalmopathy came a median approximately 6.5 months after the model predicted it.

The V and J genes are TRBV20-1 and TRBJ2-5, with 9 bases that match TRBD1. This TCR derives from a woman between 35 and 50 years old with Graves' ophthalmopathy. The sample consisted of blood. CDR3 in DNA: TGCAGTGCTACGACAGGGGGGGAGACCCAGTACTTC. This gives the protein CSATTGGETQYF.